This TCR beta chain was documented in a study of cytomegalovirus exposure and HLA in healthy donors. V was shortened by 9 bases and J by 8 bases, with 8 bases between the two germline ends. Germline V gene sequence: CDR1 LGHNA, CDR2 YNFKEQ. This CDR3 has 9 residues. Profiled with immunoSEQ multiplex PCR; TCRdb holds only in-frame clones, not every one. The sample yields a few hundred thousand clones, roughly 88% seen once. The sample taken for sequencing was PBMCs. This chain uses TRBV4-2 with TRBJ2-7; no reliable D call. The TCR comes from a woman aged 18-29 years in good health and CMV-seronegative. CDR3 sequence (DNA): TGTGCCAGTCCTTTTCAGCAGTACTTC. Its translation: CASPFQQYF.